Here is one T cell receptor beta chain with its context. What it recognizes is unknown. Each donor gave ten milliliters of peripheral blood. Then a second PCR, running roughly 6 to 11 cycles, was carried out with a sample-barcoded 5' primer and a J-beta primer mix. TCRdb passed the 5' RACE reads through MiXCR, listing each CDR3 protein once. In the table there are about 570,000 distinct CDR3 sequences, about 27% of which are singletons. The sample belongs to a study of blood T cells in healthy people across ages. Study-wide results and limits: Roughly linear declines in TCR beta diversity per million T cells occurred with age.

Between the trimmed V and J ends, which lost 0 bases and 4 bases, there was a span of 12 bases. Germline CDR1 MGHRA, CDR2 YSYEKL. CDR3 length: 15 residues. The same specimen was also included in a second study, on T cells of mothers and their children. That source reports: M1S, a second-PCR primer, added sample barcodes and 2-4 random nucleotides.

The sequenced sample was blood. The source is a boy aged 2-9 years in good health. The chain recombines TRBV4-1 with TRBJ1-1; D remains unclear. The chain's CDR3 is CASSQELSPSTEAFF. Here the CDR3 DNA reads TGCGCCAGCAGCCAAGAACTATCCCCGAGCACTGAAGCTTTCTTT.